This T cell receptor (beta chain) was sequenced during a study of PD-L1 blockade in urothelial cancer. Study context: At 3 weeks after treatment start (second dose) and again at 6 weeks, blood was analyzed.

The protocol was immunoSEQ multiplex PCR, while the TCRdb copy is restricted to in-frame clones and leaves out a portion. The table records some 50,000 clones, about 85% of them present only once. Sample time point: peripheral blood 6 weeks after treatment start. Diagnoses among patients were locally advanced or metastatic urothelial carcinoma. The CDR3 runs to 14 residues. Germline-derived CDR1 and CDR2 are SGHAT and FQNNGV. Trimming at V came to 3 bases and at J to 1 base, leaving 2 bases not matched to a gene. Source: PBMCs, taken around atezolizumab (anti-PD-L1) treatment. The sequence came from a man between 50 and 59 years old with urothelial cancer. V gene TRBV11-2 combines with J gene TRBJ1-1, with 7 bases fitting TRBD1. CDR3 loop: CASSLYRGNTEAFF. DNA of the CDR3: TGTGCCAGCAGCTTGTACAGGGGGAACACTGAAGCTTTCTTT.